Following are 20 T cell receptor beta chains from one sample sequenced in a study of PD-1 blockade in classical Hodgkin lymphoma. Sequenced by immunoSEQ multiplex PCR; TCRdb stores in-frame clones only, minus some. The data contain about 32,000 clones, about nine tenths of them singletons. Time point noted: newly diagnosed, previously untreated cHL patient sample. Thawed PBMCs were the source of CD4+ T cells, purified by magnetic negative selection. The specimen sequenced was CD4+ T cells from blood. All receptors come from a human donor with classical Hodgkin lymphoma.

CDR3 sequence (DNA): TGTGCCAGCAGCCGGTTACTAGTCATAAACTCCTACAATGAGCAGTTCTTC. It codes for CASSRLLVINSYNEQFF. The rearrangement joins TRBV9 to TRBJ2-1; D is perhaps TRBD2 (5 bases). With 4 bases removed from V and 0 bases from J, the gap between germline ends came to 17 bases. CDR1 and CDR2 from the germline V gene are SGDLS and YYNGEE. The CDR3 runs 17 residues. The full variable domain, rest sourced from reference TRBV9 and TRBJ2-1, is DSGVTQTPKHLITATGQRVTLRCSPRSGDLSVYWYQQSLDQGLQFLIQYYNGEERAKGNILERFSAQQFPDLHSELNLSSLELGDSALYFCASSRLLVINSYNEQFFGPGTRLTVL.

The rearrangement joins TRBV5-1 to TRBJ2-1, with 10 bases fitting TRBD2. Trimming took 2 bases from V and 4 from J; bases not matched to a gene: 3. This CDR3 spans 15 amino acids. CDR1 is SGHRS and CDR2 is YFSETQ in the germline V gene. The CDR3 DNA reads TGCGCCAGCAGCTTCCTAGCGGGAGAATACAATGAGCAGTTCTTC. Protein: CASSFLAGEYNEQFF.

This CDR3 is CASSNRQVGEQYV. CDR3 DNA sequence: TGTGCCAGCAGCAATAGACAAGTCGGCGAGCAGTACGTC. The rearrangement links TRBV5-4 to TRBJ2-7, with D uncertain. Germline CDR1 and CDR2: SGHNT and YYREEE (reference sequence). The CDR3 has 13 amino acids. V gave up 4 bases and J gave up 6 bases, with 14 bases separating them.

The chain links TRBV6-5 to TRBJ2-3; 11 bases agree with TRBD2. Germline CDR1 reads MNHEY; CDR2 reads SVGAGI. This CDR3 has 14 amino acids. Trimming at V came to 7 bases and at J to 3 bases, leaving 3 bases not matched to a gene. The CDR3 sequence: CASKIAGGTDTQYF. The CDR3 nucleotides read TGTGCCAGCAAGATAGCGGGAGGGACAGATACGCAGTATTTT.

J is TRBJ2-1 and V is TRBV15, with TRBD2 matching 8 bases. This CDR3 has 15 residues. With 1 base clipped from V and 9 bases from J, the junction kept 8 bases outside the gene matches. CDR1 is LNHNV and CDR2 is YYDKDF in the germline V gene (reference sequence). CDR3 DNA: TGTGCCACCAGCAGAGCCAGCGGGAGTTTCGGTGAGCAGTTCTTC. Translating gives CATSRASGSFGEQFF.

The chain recombines TRBV6-5 with TRBJ1-1; D remains unclear. V lost 3 bases and J lost 4, with 9 bases in between. The CDR3 is 13 amino acids. Germline values: CDR1 MNHEY, CDR2 SVGAGI. The CDR3 bases are TGTGCCAGCAGTTATAGCGTACGCACTGAAGCTTTCTTT. Protein: CASSYSVRTEAFF.

V usage is TRBV6-1 and J usage is TRBJ1-1, with no clear D. CDR1 and CDR2 from the germline V gene are MNHNS and SASEGT. The ends were cut back, 1 base at V and 6 bases at J, with 9 bases in the middle. CDR3 length: 13 amino acids. In nucleotides, the CDR3 is TGTGCCAGCAGTGAAGATGGTGGGGCTGAAGCTTTCTTT. As protein: CASSEDGGAEAFF.

V usage is TRBV10-3 and J usage is TRBJ2-1; 7 bases match TRBD2. This CDR3 is built from 15 residues. V lost 9 bases to trimming and J lost 0 bases; unmatched junction nucleotides: 8. From germline, CDR1 is ENHRY and CDR2 SYGVKD. This CDR3 reads CAIGTSVYSYNEQFF. The CDR3 DNA follows: TGTGCCATTGGAACTAGCGTCTACTCCTACAATGAGCAGTTCTTC.

The V call is TRBV19, the J call TRBJ2-1; D uncertain. The V gene's germline CDR1 is LNHDA and CDR2 SQIVND (reference sequence). This CDR3 has 16 residues. The V and J ends lost 3 bases and 0 bases respectively, with 12 bases between them. The CDR3 nucleotides are TGTGCCAGTAGTATTTCATCCGTGCGCTCCTACAATGAGCAGTTCTTC. Residues: CASSISSVRSYNEQFF.

This clone has a single count. This sequence joins TRBV28 and TRBJ1-5, with a weak D call TRBD1 (5 bases). V was trimmed by 2 bases and J by 7 bases, leaving 12 bases between them. CDR3 length: 14 amino acids. Germline assignment: CDR1 MDHEN and CDR2 SYDVKM. CDR3 nucleotides: TGTGCCAGCAGTTTAGAACCAGGGAGACAGCCCCAGCATTTT. Residues: CASSLEPGRQPQHF.

The chain recombines TRBV9 with TRBJ2-5; TRBD2 agrees at 8 bases. Trimming removed 3 bases from V and 5 bases from J; junction bases left unmatched: 9. The CDR3 extends over 15 amino acids. Germline values: CDR1 SGDLS, CDR2 YYNGEE. The CDR3 loop reads CASSAGLAGGETQYF. In nucleotides, the CDR3 is TGTGCCAGCAGCGCCGGACTAGCCGGGGGGGAGACCCAGTACTTC. The entire variable domain, with the rest obtained from reference TRBV9 and TRBJ2-5, is as follows: DSGVTQTPKHLITATGQRVTLRCSPRSGDLSVYWYQQSLDQGLQFLIQYYNGEERAKGNILERFSAQQFPDLHSELNLSSLELGDSALYFCASSAGLAGGETQYFGPGTRLLVL.

This rearrangement joins TRBV19 to TRBJ2-7; D call uncertain. CDR1 is LNHDA, CDR2 SQIVND, per germline (reference sequence). This CDR3 contains 15 residues. Trimming took off 3 bases at V and 4 bases at J, with 16 bases between the two ends. The CDR3 region is CASSMDSVRPYEQYF. CDR3 in DNA: TGTGCCAGTAGTATGGATTCCGTACGACCGTACGAGCAGTACTTC.

The genes are TRBV5-1 and TRBJ1-1; 8 bases fit TRBD1. Germline values: CDR1 SGHRS, CDR2 YFSETQ. V trimming: 3 bases; J trimming: 1 base; junction bases outside the gene matches: 2. This CDR3 has 14 amino acids. The CDR3 sequence is CASSSGTGNTEAFF. In DNA form, the CDR3 reads TGCGCCAGCAGCTCCGGGACAGGGAACACTGAAGCTTTCTTT.

The V call is TRBV19, the J call TRBJ1-5; the D gene is possibly TRBD1 (5 bases). V was trimmed by 6 bases and J by 0 bases, leaving 12 bases between them. The CDR3 extends over 15 amino acids. Germline V gives CDR1 LNHDA, CDR2 SQIVND (reference sequence). In DNA, the CDR3 is TGTGCCAGTAGCGCCGGGACGTATAGCAATCAGCCCCAGCATTTT. The encoded protein is CASSAGTYSNQPQHF.

This chain connects TRBV15 to TRBJ1-4; D gene uncertain. This CDR3 contains 13 residues. CDR1 and CDR2 (germline): LNHNV, YYDKDF (reference sequence). V was cut by 0 bases and J by 11 bases, with 10 bases left in between. The CDR3: CATSRDFRQKLFF. For the CDR3, the DNA is TGTGCCACCAGCAGAGATTTCCGGCAGAAACTGTTTTTT.

This chain joins TRBV19 and TRBJ1-2; D is uncertain. V gave up 7 bases and J gave up 7 bases, with 16 bases separating them. CDR3 length: 13 residues. Germline loops: CDR1 LNHDA, CDR2 SQIVND (reference sequence). For the CDR3, the DNA is TGTGCCAGTATTTCCCAGGCCTCGGGTGGCTACACCTTC. This gives the protein CASISQASGGYTF.

In this sample, this clone turned up once. The J gene is TRBJ2-1, the V gene TRBV19; D uncertain. CDR1 and CDR2 (germline): LNHDA, SQIVND (reference sequence). CDR3 length equals 14 residues. Trimming left V 5 bases short and J 5 bases short, with 13 bases between. The CDR3 DNA sequence: TGTGCCAGTAGTCCCGCAGCCCTGAACAATGAGCAGTTCTTC. It is translated as CASSPAALNNEQFF. Drawing the rest from reference TRBV19 and TRBJ2-1, the complete variable domain is DGGITQSPKYLFRKEGQNVTLSCEQNLNHDAMYWYRQDPGQGLRLIYYSQIVNDFQKGDIAEGYSVSREKKESFPLTVTSAQKNPTAFYLCASSPAALNNEQFFGPGTRLTVL.

This clone showed up just once. The rearrangement uses TRBV13 and TRBJ2-2; D is unresolved. V shed 1 base and J shed 5 bases, with 5 bases lying between them. The CDR3 totals 13 residues. Germline lookup yields CDR1 PRHDT and CDR2 FYEKMQ (reference sequence). CDR3 in amino acids: CASSLAGTGELFF. The CDR3 nucleotides read TGTGCCAGCAGCTTAGCCGGAACCGGGGAGCTGTTTTTT.

This chain joins TRBV10-3 and TRBJ1-1; a weak D match, TRBD1 (5 bases). Per the germline V gene, CDR1 is ENHRY and CDR2 is SYGVKD. Trimming removed 4 bases at V and 5 bases at J, with 20 bases between. CDR3 length: 16 residues. The CDR3 region is CAISVYLGPKGTEAFF. As DNA, the CDR3 is TGTGCCATCAGTGTATATTTGGGACCAAAGGGGACTGAAGCTTTCTTT.

The gene calls are TRBV19 and TRBJ1-3; a weak D match, TRBD1 (6 bases). Trimming pared 5 bases from V and 0 bases from J, leaving 17 bases between. The CDR3 sequence is 17 residues long. Germline lookup yields CDR1 LNHDA and CDR2 SQIVND (reference sequence). Here the CDR3 reads CASSPNPGHHSGNTIYF. CDR3 bases: TGTGCCAGTAGTCCCAACCCGGGACACCACTCTGGAAACACCATATATTTT.